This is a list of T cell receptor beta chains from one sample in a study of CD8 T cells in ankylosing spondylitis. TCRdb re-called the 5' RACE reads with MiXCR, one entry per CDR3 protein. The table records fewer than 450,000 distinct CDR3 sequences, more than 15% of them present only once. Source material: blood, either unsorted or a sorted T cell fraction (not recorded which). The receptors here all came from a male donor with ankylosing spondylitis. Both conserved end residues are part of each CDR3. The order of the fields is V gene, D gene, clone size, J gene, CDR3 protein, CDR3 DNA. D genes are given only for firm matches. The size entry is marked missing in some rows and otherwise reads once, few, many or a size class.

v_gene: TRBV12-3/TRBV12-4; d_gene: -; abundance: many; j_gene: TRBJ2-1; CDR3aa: CASSLDSTDEQFF; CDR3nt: TGTGCCAGCAGCTTGGACTCGACGGATGAGCAGTTCTTC
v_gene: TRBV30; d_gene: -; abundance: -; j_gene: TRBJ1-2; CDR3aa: CAWRPPGMAANYGYTF; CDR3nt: TGTGCCTGGAGACCTCCAGGGATGGCAGCTAACTATGGCTACACCTTC
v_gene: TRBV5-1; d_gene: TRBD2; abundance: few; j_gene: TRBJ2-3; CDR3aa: CASSLSLAGVADTQYF; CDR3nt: TGCGCCAGCAGCTTATCCCTAGCGGGAGTAGCGGATACGCAGTATTTT
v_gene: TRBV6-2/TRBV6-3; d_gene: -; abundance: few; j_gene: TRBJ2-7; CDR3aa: CASSYSFRGRAYEQYF; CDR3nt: TGTGCCAGCAGTTACTCGTTTAGAGGAAGGGCCTACGAGCAGTACTTC
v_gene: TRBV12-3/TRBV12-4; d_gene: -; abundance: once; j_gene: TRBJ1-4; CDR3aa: CASRKTAATNEKLFF; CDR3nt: TGTGCCAGCAGAAAGACAGCAGCAACTAATGAAAAACTGTTTTTT
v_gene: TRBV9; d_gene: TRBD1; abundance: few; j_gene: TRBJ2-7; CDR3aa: CASSPTTGTYEQYF; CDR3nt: TGTGCCAGCAGCCCAACGACAGGGACCTACGAGCAGTACTTC
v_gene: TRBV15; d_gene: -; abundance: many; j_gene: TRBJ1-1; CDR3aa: CATTVTGRGTEAFF; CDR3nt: TGTGCCACCACCGTAACAGGGAGAGGGACTGAAGCTTTCTTT
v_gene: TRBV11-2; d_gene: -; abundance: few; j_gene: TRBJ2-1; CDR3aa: CASSLDSSASIGFVTYNEQFF; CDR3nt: TGTGCCAGCAGCTTAGATTCCAGCGCCAGCATAGGTTTTGTTACCTACAATGAGCAGTTCTTC
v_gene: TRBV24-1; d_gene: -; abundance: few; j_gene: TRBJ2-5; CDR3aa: CATSDSYRVGETQYF; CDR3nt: TGTGCCACCAGTGATTCGTACAGGGTAGGAGAGACCCAGTACTTC
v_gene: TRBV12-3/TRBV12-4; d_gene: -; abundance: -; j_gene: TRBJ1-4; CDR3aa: CASSLKPEKLFF; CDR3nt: TGTGCCAGCAGCCTCAAACCCGAAAAACTGTTTTTT
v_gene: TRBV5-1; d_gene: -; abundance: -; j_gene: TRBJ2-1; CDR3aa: CASSPDGVLSSYNEQFF; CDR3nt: TGCGCCAGCAGCCCGGATGGCGTTTTGAGCTCCTACAATGAGCAGTTCTTC
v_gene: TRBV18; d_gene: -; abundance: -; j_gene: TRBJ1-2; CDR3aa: CASSRSRTEDYGYTF; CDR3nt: TGTGCCAGCTCCCGGAGTAGGACGGAGGACTATGGCTACACCTTC
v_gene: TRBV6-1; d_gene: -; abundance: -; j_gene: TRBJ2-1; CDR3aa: CASRQGFYNEQFF; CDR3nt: TGTGCCAGCAGACAGGGATTCTACAATGAGCAGTTCTTC
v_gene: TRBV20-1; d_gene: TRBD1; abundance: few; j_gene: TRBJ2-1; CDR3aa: CSARDSRQGGSYNEQFF; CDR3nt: TGCAGTGCTAGAGATTCCAGACAGGGGGGCTCCTACAATGAGCAGTTCTTC
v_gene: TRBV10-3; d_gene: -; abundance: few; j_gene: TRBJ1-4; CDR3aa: CAIMRDLGEKLFF; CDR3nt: TGTGCCATCATGAGGGACCTCGGGGAAAAACTGTTTTTT
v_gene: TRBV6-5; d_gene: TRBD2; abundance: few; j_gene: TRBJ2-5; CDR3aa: CASTSGRETQYF; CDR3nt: TGTGCCAGCACTAGCGGGAGGGAGACCCAGTACTTC
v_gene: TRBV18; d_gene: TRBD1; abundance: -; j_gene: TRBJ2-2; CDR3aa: CASSPPGTDLNTGELFF; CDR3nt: TGTGCCAGCTCACCACCGGGGACAGACCTAAACACCGGGGAGCTGTTTTTT
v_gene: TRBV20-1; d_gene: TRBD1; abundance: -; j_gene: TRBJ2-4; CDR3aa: CSARDPRTGKAKNIQYF; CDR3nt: TGCAGTGCTAGAGATCCGAGGACAGGAAAAGCCAAAAACATTCAGTACTTC
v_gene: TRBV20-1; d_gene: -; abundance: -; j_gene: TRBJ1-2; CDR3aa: CSVVGAWEGYTF; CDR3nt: TGCAGTGTTGTAGGGGCCTGGGAAGGCTACACCTTC
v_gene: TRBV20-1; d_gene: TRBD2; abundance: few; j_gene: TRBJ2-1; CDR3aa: CSARELAGPYNEQFF; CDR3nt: TGCAGTGCTAGAGAACTAGCGGGACCATACAATGAGCAGTTCTTC
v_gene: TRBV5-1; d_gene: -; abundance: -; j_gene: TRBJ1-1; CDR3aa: CASRGSGGSTEAFF; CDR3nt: TGCGCCAGCAGAGGCTCTGGGGGGAGCACTGAAGCTTTCTTT
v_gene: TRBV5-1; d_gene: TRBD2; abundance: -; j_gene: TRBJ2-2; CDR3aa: CASRLLAGNTGELFF; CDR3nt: TGCGCCAGCAGACTACTAGCGGGGAACACCGGGGAGCTGTTTTTT
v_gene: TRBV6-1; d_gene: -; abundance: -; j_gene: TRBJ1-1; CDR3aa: CASSPLIFNTEAFF; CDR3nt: TGTGCCAGCAGTCCCCTAATTTTTAACACTGAAGCTTTCTTT
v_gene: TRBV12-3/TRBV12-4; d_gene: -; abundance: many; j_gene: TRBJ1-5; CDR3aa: CASSLTHSNQPQHF; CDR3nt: TGTGCCAGCAGTTTAACCCATTCAAATCAGCCCCAGCATTTT
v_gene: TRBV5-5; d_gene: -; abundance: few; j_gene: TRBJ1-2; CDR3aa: CASSLEPGPHTTF; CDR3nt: TGTGCCAGCAGCTTGGAGCCAGGCCCTCATACCACCTTC
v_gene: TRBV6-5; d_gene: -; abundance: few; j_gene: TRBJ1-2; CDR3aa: CASSSPEGPGYGYTF; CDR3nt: TGTGCCAGCAGTTCCCCAGAGGGTCCGGGCTATGGCTACACCTTC
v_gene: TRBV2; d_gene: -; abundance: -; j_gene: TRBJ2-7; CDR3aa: CASSESARVQYF; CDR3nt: TGTGCCAGCAGTGAGTCGGCAAGGGTTCAGTACTTC
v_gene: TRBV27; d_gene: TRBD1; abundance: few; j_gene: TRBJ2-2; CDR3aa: CASSSSGTGSGELFF; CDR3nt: TGTGCCAGCAGTTCCTCCGGGACAGGGTCCGGGGAGCTGTTTTTT
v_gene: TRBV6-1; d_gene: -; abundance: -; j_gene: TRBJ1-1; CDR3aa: CASSPRQTLNTEAFF; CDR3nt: TGTGCCAGCAGTCCCCGACAGACCCTGAACACTGAAGCTTTCTTT
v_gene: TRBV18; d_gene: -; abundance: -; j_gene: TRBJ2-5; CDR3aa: CASSPLGQETQYF; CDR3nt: TGTGCCAGCTCACCACTGGGTCAGGAGACCCAGTACTTC
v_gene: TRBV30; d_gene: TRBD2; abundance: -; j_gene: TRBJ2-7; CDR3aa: CAWAAGDPSYEQYF; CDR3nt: TGTGCCTGGGCAGCGGGGGACCCCTCCTACGAGCAGTACTTC
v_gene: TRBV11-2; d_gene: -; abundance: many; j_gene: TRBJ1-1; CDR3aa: CASSFGQSTEAFF; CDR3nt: TGTGCCAGCAGCTTCGGACAGAGCACTGAAGCTTTCTTT
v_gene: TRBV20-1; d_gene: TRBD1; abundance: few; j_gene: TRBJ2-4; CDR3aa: CSATRGQVDGKNIQYF; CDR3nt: TGCAGTGCAACTAGGGGACAGGTAGACGGCAAAAACATTCAGTACTTC
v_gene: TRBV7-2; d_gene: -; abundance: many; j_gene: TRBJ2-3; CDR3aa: CASSLGSGVEGTDTQYF; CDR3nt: TGTGCCAGCAGCTTAGGTTCCGGGGTCGAGGGCACAGATACGCAGTATTTT
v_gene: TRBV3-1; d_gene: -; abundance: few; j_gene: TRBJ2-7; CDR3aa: CASSRQTGHEQYF; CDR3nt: TGTGCCAGCAGCCGCCAGACGGGTCACGAGCAGTACTTC
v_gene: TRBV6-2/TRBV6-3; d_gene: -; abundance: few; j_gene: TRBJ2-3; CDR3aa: CASSDLLRGSTDTQYF; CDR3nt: TGTGCCAGCAGTGACCTCCTGCGGGGTAGCACAGATACGCAGTATTTT
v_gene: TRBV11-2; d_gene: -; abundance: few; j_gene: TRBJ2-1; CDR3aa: CASSLGSSTGFNEQFF; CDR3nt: TGTGCCAGCAGCTTAGGTTCCTCAACGGGGTTCAATGAGCAGTTCTTC
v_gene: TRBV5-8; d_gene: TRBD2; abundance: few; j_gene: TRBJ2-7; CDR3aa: CASTRLALSYEQYF; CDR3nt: TGTGCCAGCACCAGACTAGCGCTCTCCTACGAGCAGTACTTC
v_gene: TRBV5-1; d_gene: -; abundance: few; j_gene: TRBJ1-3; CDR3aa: CASSFDSFSGNTIYF; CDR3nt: TGCGCCAGCAGCTTCGACAGCTTCTCTGGAAACACCATATATTTT
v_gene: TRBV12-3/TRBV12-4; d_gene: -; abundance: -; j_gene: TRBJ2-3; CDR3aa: CASSSSVSLDGVDTQYF; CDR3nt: TGTGCCAGCAGTTCCTCTGTTTCCCTGGACGGAGTTGATACGCAGTATTTT
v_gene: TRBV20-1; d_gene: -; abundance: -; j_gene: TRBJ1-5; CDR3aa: CSARDSGQANQPQHF; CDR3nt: TGCAGTGCTAGAGACTCGGGCCAGGCTAATCAGCCCCAGCATTTT
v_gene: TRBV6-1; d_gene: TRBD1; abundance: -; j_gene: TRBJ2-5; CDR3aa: CASRFAGGEKTQYF; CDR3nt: TGTGCCAGCAGATTTGCAGGGGGCGAGAAGACCCAGTACTTC
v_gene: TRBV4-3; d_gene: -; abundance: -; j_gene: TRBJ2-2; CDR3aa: CASSQDRWLNTGELFF; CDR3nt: TGCGCCAGCAGCCAAGATAGGTGGTTGAACACCGGGGAGCTGTTTTTT
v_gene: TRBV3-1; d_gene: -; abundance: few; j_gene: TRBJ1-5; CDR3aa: CASSLGTASNQPQHF; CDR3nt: TGTGCCAGCAGCCTAGGGACGGCAAGCAATCAGCCCCAGCATTTT
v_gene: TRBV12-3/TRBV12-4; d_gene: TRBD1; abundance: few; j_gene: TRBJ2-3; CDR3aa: CASNLPGTGVTDTQYF; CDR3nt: TGTGCCAGCAACCTCCCCGGGACAGGGGTTACAGATACGCAGTATTTT
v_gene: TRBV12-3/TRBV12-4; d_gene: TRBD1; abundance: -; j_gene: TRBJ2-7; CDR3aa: CASSRRQGAREQYF; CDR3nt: TGTGCCAGCAGCCGTAGACAGGGGGCGAGGGAGCAGTACTTC
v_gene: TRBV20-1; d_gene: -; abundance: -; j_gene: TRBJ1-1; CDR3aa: CSATSGRMNTEAFF; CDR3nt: TGCAGTGCTACTTCGGGACGGATGAACACTGAAGCTTTCTTT
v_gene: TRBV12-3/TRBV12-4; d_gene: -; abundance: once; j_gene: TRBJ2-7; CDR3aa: CASSFFFPSTTYEQYF; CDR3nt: TGTGCCAGCAGTTTTTTTTTCCCCTCAACTACCTACGAGCAGTACTTC